This record looks at one TCR beta chain sequence and its context. Naive CD8 isolation took CD45RO-negative cells positively selected for CCR7 and excluded terminally differentiated effector memory CD45RA+ cells. This sample was taken from a study of shared clonotypes between healthy human individuals. The data were produced by immunoSEQ multiplex PCR, yet TCRdb's version contains in-frame clones alone and is incomplete. The sample lists roughly 2.1 million clones, around 93% occurring once. Germline V CDR1 and CDR2: SGHTS, YDEGEE. Trimming at V came to 2 bases and at J to 4 bases, leaving 4 bases not matched to a gene. The CDR3 loop spans 15 amino acids.

Sample: naive CD8+ T cells from PBMCs. The chain has TRBV5-8 and TRBJ2-2, with 8 bases aligning to TRBD1. The receptor's source is a man between 18 and 35 years old in good health. Some clones in this sample may be carry-over from other donors' samples. The CDR3 loop is CASSFGQGFTGELFF. The CDR3 nucleotides read TGTGCCAGCAGCTTCGGACAGGGTTTCACCGGGGAGCTGTTTTTT.